This entry concerns a single TCR beta chain. What it binds is unknown. Clones were sequenced by immunoSEQ multiplex PCR, and TCRdb holds only the in-frame ones, with some missing. The data show 380,000 or so clones, 86% seen once. This record belongs to a study of Ad26.COV2.S vaccination and SARS-CoV-2 variants. Notes on the study in general: People who got the vaccine or the placebo had similar non-spike TCR breadth. Compared with placebo recipients, vaccine recipients had higher spike-specific TCR breadth. Substantial breadth was reportedly displayed by spike-specific CD8+ and CD4+ T cell responses after vaccination.

From germline, CDR1 is MNHEY and CDR2 SMNVEV (reference sequence). V shed 7 bases and J shed 4 bases, with 13 bases lying between them. The CDR3 consists of 14 residues. Regarding treatment: 19 received Ad26.COV2.S at low or high dose, single or two shots; roughly five received placebo; per-sample allocation not given. Each sample was drawn 63 days after the first injection (of vaccine or placebo). A Boston adult aged 18-55 years was the donor. The TCR originated in a person between 18 and 59 years old who received the Ad26.COV2.S COVID-19 vaccine or a placebo. Material: peripheral blood, obtained in a trial of Ad26.COV2.S vaccine versus placebo. This chain uses TRBV27 with TRBJ2-2; a weak D match, TRBD1 (6 bases). The CDR3, as DNA: TGTGCCAGCACCCACAGGGCGGGCACCGGGGAGCTGTTTTTT. This translates into CASTHRAGTGELFF.